This note documents a single T cell receptor (beta chain) sequence. In its sample, this clone was seen a few times. Its antigen specificity is not known. The record has no base qualities; no much larger clone is one base away. The data are from a study of blood T cell repertoires in COVID-19 (dated by TCRdb to 2020 to 2021). Context from the whole study: Samples from collaborators originated in the United States, Italy and Spain and spanned both the acute and convalescent phases of COVID-19. The material from the prospective study consisted of cDNA or gDNA derived from T cells, B-cell-depleted T cells, or PBMCs. The dataset comprised deeply sampled blood TCRbeta repertoires from subjects exposed to, actively infected with, or recovered from COVID-19. The repertoires were made available in a free public database intended to serve as a resource for research on the immune response to SARS-CoV-2. The samples were drawn from two sources: the first 160 participants of the ongoing ImmuneRACE study, and fewer than 1,500 subjects contributed by 6 global collaborators. Sample metadata almost always included a de-identified subject ID, COVID-19 status, age in years and sex. HLA class I and class II types, where available, came from metadata supplied by the sample provider rather than from assay-based typing.

In the prospective study, participants were about 18 to 100 years old, resided in about two dozen geographic areas of the United States, and were enrolled through a virtual design. To assign participants to cohorts, the prospective study relied on clinical history that participants themselves reported in a screening survey and a study questionnaire. Exposed participants were defined as having been in contact with someone with a PCR-confirmed or clinician-diagnosed COVID-19 case within 2 weeks of study entry. In the prospective study, whole blood, serum and a nasopharyngeal or oropharyngeal swab were collected from each participant by mobile phlebotomists. Additional blood draws and questionnaires over a 2-month period could optionally be provided by prospective study participants. Before DNA extraction, blood samples from the prospective study were shipped at room temperature or frozen. The CDR3 runs 14 amino acids, cysteine and phenylalanine included. Just CDR3 DNA is preserved here, 42 bases in frame from base 1. The germline V gene provides CDR1 SGDLS and CDR2 YYNGEE. Trimming costs V 0 bases and J 5 bases, and their ends lie 11 bases apart.

The full study reports these points: The amount of clinical and demographic metadata varied by source and participant and was provided uncurated.

TCRbeta CDR3 regions were amplified from genomic DNA by means of the immunoSEQ Assay, a bias-controlled multiplex PCR. In the authors' own workflow: The number of nucleated cells in each sample was estimated from the amplification of reference gene primers within the assay. To quantify the absolute abundance of each unique TCRbeta CDR3 rearrangement, sequence reads were collapsed and filtered. For each sample, productive Simpson clonality was calculated as the square root of Simpson's diversity index over productive rearrangements. The source is immuneACCESS, and TCRdb retained only in-frame sequences with V and J called. Part of the clones is not carried over; for the studies checked, unresolved V genes explain less than half of this, and the remainder is unexplained. D and trimming were read from the DNA, whereas the V and J calls and clone size are those reported in that table. The sample has about 230,000 clones on record, approximately 88% of them singletons. The top ten hold about 4% of the sample.

Sequences were obtained from PBMCs or T cells enriched from blood (not recorded which). This TCR was recovered from a woman in her twenties or thirties who had been exposed to COVID-19. The V and J genes are TRBV9 and TRBJ1-1; D gene: possibly TRBD1, on 6 matching bases. This receptor carries the CDR3 CASSVAQGLTEAFF. At the DNA level, the sequence is TGTGCCAGCAGCGTAGCTCAGGGGTTGACTGAAGCTTTCTTT.